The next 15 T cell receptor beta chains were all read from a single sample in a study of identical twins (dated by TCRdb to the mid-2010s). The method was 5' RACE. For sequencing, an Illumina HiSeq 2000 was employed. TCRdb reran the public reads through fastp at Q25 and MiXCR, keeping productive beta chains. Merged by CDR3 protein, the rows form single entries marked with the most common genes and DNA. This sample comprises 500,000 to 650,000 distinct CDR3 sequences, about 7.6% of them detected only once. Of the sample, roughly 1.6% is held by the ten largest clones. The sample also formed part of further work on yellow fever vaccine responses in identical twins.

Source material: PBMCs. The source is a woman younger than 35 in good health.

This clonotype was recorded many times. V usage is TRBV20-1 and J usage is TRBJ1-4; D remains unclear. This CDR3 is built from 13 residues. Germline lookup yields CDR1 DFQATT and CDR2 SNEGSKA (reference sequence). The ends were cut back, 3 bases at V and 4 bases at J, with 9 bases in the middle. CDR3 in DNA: TGCAGTGCTAGCCCAGGAGGTAATGAAAAACTGTTTTTT. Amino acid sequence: CSASPGGNEKLFF.

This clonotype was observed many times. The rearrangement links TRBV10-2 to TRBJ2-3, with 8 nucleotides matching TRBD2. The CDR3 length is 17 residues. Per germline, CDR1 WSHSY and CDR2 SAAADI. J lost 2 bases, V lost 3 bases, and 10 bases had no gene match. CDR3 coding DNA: TGCGCCAGCAGTGAATCGCCCTCAGCGGGAGCCACAGATACGCAGTATTTT. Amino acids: CASSESPSAGATDTQYF.

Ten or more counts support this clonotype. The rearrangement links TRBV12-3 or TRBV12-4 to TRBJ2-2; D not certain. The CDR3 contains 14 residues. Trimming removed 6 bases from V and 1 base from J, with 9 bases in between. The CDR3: CASSLDMNTGELFF. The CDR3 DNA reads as TGTGCCAGCAGCCTTGACATGAACACCGGGGAGCTGTTTTTT.

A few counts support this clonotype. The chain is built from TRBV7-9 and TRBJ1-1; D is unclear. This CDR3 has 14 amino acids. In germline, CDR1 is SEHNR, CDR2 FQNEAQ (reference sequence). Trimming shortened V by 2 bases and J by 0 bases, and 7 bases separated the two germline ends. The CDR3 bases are TGTGCCAGCAGCTTACCGGAGATGAACACTGAAGCTTTCTTT. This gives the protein CASSLPEMNTEAFF.

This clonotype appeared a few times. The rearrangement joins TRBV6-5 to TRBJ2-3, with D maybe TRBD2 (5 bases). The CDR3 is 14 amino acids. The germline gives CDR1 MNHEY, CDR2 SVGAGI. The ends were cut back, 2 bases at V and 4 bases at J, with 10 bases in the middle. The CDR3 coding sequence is TGTGCCAGCAGTTACGCGGGCTACGCAGATACGCAGTATTTT. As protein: CASSYAGYADTQYF.

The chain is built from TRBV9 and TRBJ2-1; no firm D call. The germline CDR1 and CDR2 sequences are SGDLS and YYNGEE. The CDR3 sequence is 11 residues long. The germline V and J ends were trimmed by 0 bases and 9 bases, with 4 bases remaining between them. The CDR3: CASSVASEQFF. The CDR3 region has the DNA TGTGCCAGCAGCGTAGCCAGTGAGCAGTTCTTC.

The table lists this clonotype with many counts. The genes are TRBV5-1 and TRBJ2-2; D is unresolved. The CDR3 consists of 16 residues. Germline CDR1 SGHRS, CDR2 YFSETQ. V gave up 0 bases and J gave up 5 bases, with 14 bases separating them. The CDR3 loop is CASSLGARARTGELFF. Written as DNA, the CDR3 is TGCGCCAGCAGCTTGGGGGCAAGGGCGAGAACCGGGGAGCTGTTTTTT.

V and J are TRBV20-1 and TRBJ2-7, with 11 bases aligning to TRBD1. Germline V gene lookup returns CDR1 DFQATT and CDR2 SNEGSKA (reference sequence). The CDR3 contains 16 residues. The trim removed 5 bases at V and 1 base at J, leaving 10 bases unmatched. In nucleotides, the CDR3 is TGCAGTGCTGCGGACAGGGGGCGCGGGGCGTCCTACGAGCAGTACTTC. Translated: CSAADRGRGASYEQYF.

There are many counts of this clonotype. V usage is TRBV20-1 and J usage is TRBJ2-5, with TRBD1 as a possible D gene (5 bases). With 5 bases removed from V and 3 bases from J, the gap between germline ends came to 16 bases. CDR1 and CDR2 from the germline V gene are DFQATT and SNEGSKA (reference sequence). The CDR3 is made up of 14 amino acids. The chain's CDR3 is CSAPKQGLKETQYF. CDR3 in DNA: TGCAGTGCTCCGAAGCAGGGTCTGAAAGAGACCCAGTACTTC.

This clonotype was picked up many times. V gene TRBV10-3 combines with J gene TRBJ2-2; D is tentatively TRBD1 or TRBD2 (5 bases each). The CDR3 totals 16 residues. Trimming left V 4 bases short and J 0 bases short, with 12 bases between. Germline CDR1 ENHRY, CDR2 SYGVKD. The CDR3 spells CAISGQGAANTGELFF. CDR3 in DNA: TGTGCCATCAGTGGGCAGGGAGCCGCGAACACCGGGGAGCTGTTTTTT.

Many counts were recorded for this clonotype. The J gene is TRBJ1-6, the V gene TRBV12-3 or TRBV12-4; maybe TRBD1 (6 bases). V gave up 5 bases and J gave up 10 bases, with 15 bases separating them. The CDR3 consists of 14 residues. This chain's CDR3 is CASSATGYGSPLHF. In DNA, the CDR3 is TGTGCCAGCAGTGCCACAGGGTACGGCTCACCCCTCCACTTT.

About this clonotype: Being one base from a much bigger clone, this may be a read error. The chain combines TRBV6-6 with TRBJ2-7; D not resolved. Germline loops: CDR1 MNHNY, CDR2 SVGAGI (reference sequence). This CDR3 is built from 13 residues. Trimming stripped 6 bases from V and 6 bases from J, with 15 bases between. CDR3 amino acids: CASRYAGSREQYF. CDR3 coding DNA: TGTGCCAGCAGATACGCTGGTAGTCGCGAGCAGTACTTC.

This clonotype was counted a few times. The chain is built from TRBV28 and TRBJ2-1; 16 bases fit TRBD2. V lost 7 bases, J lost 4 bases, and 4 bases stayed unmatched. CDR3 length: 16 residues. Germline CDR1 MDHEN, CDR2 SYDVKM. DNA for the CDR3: TGTGCCAGCACCGGGACTAGCGGGAGGGGTTACAATGAGCAGTTCTTC. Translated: CASTGTSGRGYNEQFF.

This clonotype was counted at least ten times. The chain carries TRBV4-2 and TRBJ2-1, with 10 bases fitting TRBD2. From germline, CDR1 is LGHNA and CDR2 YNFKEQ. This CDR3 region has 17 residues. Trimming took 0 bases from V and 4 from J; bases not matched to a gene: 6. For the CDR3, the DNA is TGTGCCAGCAGCCAAGATCCTAGCGGGAGTATATACAATGAGCAGTTCTTC. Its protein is CASSQDPSGSIYNEQFF.

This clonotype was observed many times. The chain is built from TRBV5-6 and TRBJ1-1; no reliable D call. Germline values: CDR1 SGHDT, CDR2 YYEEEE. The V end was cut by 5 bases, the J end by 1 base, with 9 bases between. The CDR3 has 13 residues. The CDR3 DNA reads TGTGCCAGCAGTTATCTTAAGAACACTGAAGCTTTCTTT. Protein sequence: CASSYLKNTEAFF. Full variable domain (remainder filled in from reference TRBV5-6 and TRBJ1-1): DAGVTQSPTHLIKTRGQQVTLRCSPKSGHDTVSWYQQALGQGPQFIFQYYEEEERQRGNFPDRFSGHQFPNYSSELNVNALLLGDSALYLCASSYLKNTEAFFGQGTRLTVV.